This TCR beta chain was sequenced in a study of blood T cell repertoires in COVID-19. Across the whole study: There were acute and convalescent COVID-19 samples, and they came from the United States, Italy and Spain. T cells, B-cell-depleted T cells, or PBMCs provided the cDNA or gDNA that served as material.

Original handling: Reference gene primer amplification gave nucleated cell count estimates. Using immunoSEQ multiplex PCR, the repertoire was profiled, and TCRdb retains in-frame clones only, with some absent. That table is the source of V, J and clone size, and D and trimming were worked out from the DNA. Counted here are about 200,000 clones, 80% to 90% occurring once; the ten biggest clones make up 2% to 2.5%. The CDR3 totals 14 residues. Germline assignment: CDR1 MNHEY and CDR2 SVGAGI. Losses at the gene ends were 2 bases for V and 7 bases for J; bases not matched to a gene: 6. Participants had their cohort set by participant-reported clinical history.

This chain connects TRBV6-5 to TRBJ1-1, with 8 bases identical to TRBD1. The sequencing input was PBMCs or T cells enriched from blood (not recorded which). The source of this sequence is a woman between 40 and 50 years old with acute COVID-19. CDR3 coding DNA: TGTGCCAGCAGTTACGGACAGGGTCGCCATGAAGCTTTCTTT. This encodes CASSYGQGRHEAFF.